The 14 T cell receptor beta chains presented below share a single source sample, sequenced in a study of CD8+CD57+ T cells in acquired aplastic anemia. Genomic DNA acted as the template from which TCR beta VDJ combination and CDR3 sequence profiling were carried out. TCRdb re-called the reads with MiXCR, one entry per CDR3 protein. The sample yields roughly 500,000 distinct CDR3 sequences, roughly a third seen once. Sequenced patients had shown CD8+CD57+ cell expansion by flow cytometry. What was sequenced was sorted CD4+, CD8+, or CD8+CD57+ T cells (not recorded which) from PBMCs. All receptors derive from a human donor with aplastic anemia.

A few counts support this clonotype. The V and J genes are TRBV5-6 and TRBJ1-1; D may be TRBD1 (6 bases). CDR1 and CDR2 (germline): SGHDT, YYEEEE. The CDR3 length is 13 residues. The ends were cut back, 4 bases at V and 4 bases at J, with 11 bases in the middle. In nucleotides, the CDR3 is TGTGCCAGCAGCCTTATGGGGGCCACTGAAGCTTTCTTT. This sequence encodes CASSLMGATEAFF.

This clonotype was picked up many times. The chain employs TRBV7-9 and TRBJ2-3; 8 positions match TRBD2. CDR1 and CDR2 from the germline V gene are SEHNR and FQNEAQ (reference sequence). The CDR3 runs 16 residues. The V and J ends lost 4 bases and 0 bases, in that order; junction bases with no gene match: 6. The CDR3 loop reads CASSSGTRPSTDTQYF. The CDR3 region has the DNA TGTGCCAGCAGCTCCGGGACTAGGCCTAGCACAGATACGCAGTATTTT.

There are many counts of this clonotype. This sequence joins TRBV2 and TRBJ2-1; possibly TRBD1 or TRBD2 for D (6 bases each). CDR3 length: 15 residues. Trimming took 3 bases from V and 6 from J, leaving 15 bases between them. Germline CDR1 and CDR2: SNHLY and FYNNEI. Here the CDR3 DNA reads TGTGCCAGCAGTGAGGTGAGGGGGGTTAGCAATGAGCAGTTCTTC. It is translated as CASSEVRGVSNEQFF.

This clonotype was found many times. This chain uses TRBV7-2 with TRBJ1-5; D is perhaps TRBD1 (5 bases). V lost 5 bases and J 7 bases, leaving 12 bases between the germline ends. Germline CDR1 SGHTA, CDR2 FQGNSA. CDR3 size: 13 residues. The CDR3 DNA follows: TGTGCCAGCAGCCCGGGGGGGGACCAGCCCCAGCATTTT. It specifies CASSPGGDQPQHF.

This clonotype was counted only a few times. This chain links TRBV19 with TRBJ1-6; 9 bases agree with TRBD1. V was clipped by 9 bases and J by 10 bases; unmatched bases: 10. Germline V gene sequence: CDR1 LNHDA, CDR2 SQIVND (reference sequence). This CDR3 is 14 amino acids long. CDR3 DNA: TGTGCCAGCAGTTCCGGGACAGGGATCTCACCCCTCCACTTT. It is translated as CASSSGTGISPLHF.

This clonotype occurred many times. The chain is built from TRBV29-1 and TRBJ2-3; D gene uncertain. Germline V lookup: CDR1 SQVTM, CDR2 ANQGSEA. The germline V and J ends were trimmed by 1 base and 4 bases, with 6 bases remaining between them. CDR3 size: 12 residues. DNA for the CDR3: TGCAGCGTTGAAGTCAGGCCAGATACGCAGTATTTT. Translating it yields CSVEVRPDTQYF.

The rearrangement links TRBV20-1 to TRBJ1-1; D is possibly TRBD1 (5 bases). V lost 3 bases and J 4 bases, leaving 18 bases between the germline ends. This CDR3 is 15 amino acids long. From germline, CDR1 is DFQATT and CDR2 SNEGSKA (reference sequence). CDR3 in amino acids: CSASPWGSVGTEAFF. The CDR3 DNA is TGCAGTGCTAGTCCATGGGGGTCTGTGGGCACTGAAGCTTTCTTT.

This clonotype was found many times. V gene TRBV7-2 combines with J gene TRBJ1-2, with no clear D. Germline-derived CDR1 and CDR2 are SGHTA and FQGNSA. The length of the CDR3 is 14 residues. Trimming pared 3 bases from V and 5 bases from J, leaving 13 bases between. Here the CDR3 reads CASSFGGTKYGYTF. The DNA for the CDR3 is TGTGCCAGCAGCTTCGGAGGTACCAAATATGGCTACACCTTC.

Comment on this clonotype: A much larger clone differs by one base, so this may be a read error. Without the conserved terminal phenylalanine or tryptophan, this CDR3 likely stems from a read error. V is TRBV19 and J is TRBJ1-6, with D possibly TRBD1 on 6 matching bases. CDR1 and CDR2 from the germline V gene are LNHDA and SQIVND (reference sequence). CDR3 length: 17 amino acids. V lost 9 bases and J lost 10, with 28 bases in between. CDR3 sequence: CASTQLIGQGGRSPLHL. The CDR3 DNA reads TGTGCCAGCACCCAACTCATAGGACAAGGGGGTAGGTCACCCCTCCACCTT.

The CDR3 protein is CATSIAAGGGYTF. Here the CDR3 DNA reads TGTGCCACCAGTATAGCGGCAGGGGGCGGCTACACCTTC. This rearrangement joins TRBV15 to TRBJ1-2; 8 nucleotides align to TRBD1. V shed 6 bases, J shed 8 bases, and the junction held 8 bases outside the gene matches. The CDR3 is 13 residues long. The germline gives CDR1 LNHNV, CDR2 YYDKDF (reference sequence).

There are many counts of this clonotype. The chain's CDR3 is CSGEDRLAFF. CDR3 bases: TGCAGCGGAGAGGACAGGTTGGCTTTCTTT. The chain combines TRBV29-1 with TRBJ1-1; 7 bases are a match to TRBD1. The trim removed 7 bases at V and 11 bases at J, leaving 7 bases unmatched. The CDR3 is made up of 10 amino acids. CDR1 is SQVTM, CDR2 ANQGSEA, per germline.

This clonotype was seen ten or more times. The CDR3 loop is CASSLGTSDADEQFF. The CDR3 bases are TGTGCCAGCAGCTTAGGAACTAGCGACGCCGATGAGCAGTTCTTC. The rearrangement joins TRBV7-6 to TRBJ2-1, with 7 bases matching TRBD2. There are 15 residues in the CDR3. Germline V gives CDR1 SGHVS, CDR2 FNYEAQ. The ends lost 1 base at V and 8 bases at J; junction bases unmatched: 8.

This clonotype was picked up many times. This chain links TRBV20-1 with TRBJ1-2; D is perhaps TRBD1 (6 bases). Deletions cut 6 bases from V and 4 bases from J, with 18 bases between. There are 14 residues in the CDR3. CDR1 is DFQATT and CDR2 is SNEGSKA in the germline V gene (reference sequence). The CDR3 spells CSALRWTEVYGYTF. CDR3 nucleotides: TGCAGTGCCCTAAGGTGGACAGAGGTCTATGGCTACACCTTC.

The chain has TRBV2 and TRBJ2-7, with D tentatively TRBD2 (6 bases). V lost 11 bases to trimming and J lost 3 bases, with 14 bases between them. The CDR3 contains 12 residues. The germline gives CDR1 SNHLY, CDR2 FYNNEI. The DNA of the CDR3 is TGTGCCGGAGGAGGGGCAGGCTACGAGCAGTACTTC. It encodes CAGGGAGYEQYF.